The entry that follows covers one T cell receptor beta chain sequence. No antigen is known for it. Trimming pared 0 bases from V and 7 bases from J, leaving 19 bases between. Per the germline V gene, CDR1 is SGDLS and CDR2 is YYNGEE. The CDR3 is made up of 17 amino acids. These data belong to a study of shared clonotypes between healthy human individuals. TCRdb's table, derived via immunoSEQ multiplex PCR, lists solely in-frame clones and lacks some. The sample includes 1.6 million or so clones, over 95% of them seen just once. Study results and limitations: It was only blood that was sampled, and tissue repertoires likely differ. Some naive CD4 clonotypes, approximately 4.5%, turned up in common across four donors.

The receptor's source is a young man in good health. The chain couples TRBV9 to TRBJ2-2; TRBD2 might be the D (6 bases). The material sequenced was naive CD4+ T cells sorted from blood. As for subset: CD45RA+ positively selected. The CDR3 bases are TGTGCCAGCAGCGTAGATATGAAGGCTAGCGTTTACGGGGAGCTGTTTTTT. As protein: CASSVDMKASVYGELFF.